The clone carrying this T cell receptor beta chain has more than one count but fewer than ten. Its matching antigen is unknown. The CDR3 length is 16 residues. V dropped 1 base and J dropped 5 bases, with 17 bases sitting between them. CDR1 is LNHDA, CDR2 SQIVND, per germline (reference sequence). Each CDR3 protein is one row after TCRdb ran MiXCR on the reads. Altogether hundreds of thousands of distinct CDR3 sequences are present, roughly a quarter being singletons, with the ten largest covering roughly 8%. The source of the sample is a study of T cell repertoires in cytomegalovirus infection. Study-wide results and caveats: Ex vivo, HLA-C-restricted CMV-specific TCR beta clonotypes prevailed over the rest of the response. Public TCR beta family frequency separated CMV-and-HLA carriers, including in an independent cohort.

The sequenced material came from CD8+ T cells from PBMCs. The TCR comes from a human donor in good health (CMV status not recorded). Some clones in this sample may be carry-over from other donors' samples. The chain is built from TRBV19 and TRBJ2-5, with D possibly matching TRBD1 (5 bases). CDR3 residues: CASSIGGSFSAETQYF. The CDR3 DNA is TGTGCCAGTAGTATAGGGGGCTCTTTTTCCGCGGAGACCCAGTACTTC.